Listed here are 3 T cell receptor beta chains from one sample, sequenced in a study of blood T cell repertoires in COVID-19. Only in-frame clones appear in the TCRdb table, and some are missing; sequencing was by immunoSEQ multiplex PCR. The sample lists 64,000 or so clones; around 86% were seen once. What was sequenced was peripheral blood. These receptors were taken from a man aged 35-49 years with acute or convalescent COVID-19.

V and J are TRBV29-1 and TRBJ2-7; TRBD1 matches 8 bases. V shed 7 bases, J shed 5 bases, and the junction held 7 bases outside the gene matches. Germline lookup yields CDR1 SQVTM and CDR2 ANQGSEA. The CDR3 runs 12 residues. CDR3 bases: TGCAGCGCCAAGGACAGGGTCGACGAGCAGTACTTC. Encoded protein: CSAKDRVDEQYF.

V is TRBV7-9 and J is TRBJ1-3; no clear D gene. The CDR3 has 14 amino acids. The germline V gene has CDR1 SEHNR and CDR2 FQNEAQ (reference sequence). V lost 8 bases and J lost 3, with 14 bases in between. CDR3 nucleotides: TGTGCCAGCCAGTCAGACCGGGGTGGAAACACCATATATTTT. Its translation: CASQSDRGGNTIYF.

The chain has TRBV9 and TRBJ1-1, with TRBD1 as a possible D gene (5 bases). V was shortened by 0 bases and J by 4 bases, with 7 bases between the two germline ends. This CDR3 contains 13 residues. Germline V gene sequence: CDR1 SGDLS, CDR2 YYNGEE. The CDR3 spells CASSVGQITEAFF. The CDR3 DNA sequence: TGTGCCAGCAGCGTAGGACAGATCACTGAAGCTTTCTTT. Looking up the rest from reference TRBV9 and TRBJ1-1 gives the full variable domain: DSGVTQTPKHLITATGQRVTLRCSPRSGDLSVYWYQQSLDQGLQFLIQYYNGEERAKGNILERFSAQQFPDLHSELNLSSLELGDSALYFCASSVGQITEAFFGQGTRLTVV.